Sequencing of this TCR beta chain was carried out in a study of cytomegalovirus exposure and HLA in healthy donors. The study, taken as a whole, reports: Per a prior analysis, the majority of TCR beta V segments were productive roughly 90% or roughly 30% of the time.

Use of 60 Vbeta and 13 Jbeta primers characterized the PCR. Clones were sequenced by immunoSEQ multiplex PCR, and TCRdb holds only the in-frame ones, with some missing. The sample shows about 160,000 clones, 60% to 85% of them seen only once. Comment on this clone: Antigen specificity is unknown.

In germline, CDR1 is MNHNY, CDR2 SVGAGI (reference sequence). The CDR3 sequence is 13 residues long. Trimming removed 8 bases at V and 2 bases at J, with 13 bases between. The receptor was isolated from a woman aged 45-65 years in good health and CMV-seropositive. The genes are TRBV6-6 and TRBJ2-7, with D possibly TRBD1 on 5 matching bases. The sequencing sample was made of PBMCs. Written as DNA, the CDR3 is TGTGCCAGCGAAAATCCAGGGACCTACGAGCAGTACTTC. It encodes CASENPGTYEQYF.